These 20 T cell receptor beta chains were all obtained from the same sample, sequenced in a study of blood T cell repertoires in COVID-19. The protocol was immunoSEQ multiplex PCR, while the TCRdb copy is restricted to in-frame clones and leaves out a portion. The sample includes about 320,000 clones, roughly 85% of them seen just once. The sequencing sample was made of peripheral blood. The receptors shown here come from a human donor in a cohort sampled during active COVID-19.

The CDR3 reads CASSQDPGNTIYF. The CDR3, as DNA: TGTGCCAGCAGCCAAGATCCGGGAAACACCATATATTTT. V gene TRBV3-1 (or the pseudogene TRBV3-2) combines with J gene TRBJ1-3; D uncertain. V gave up 0 bases and J gave up 4 bases, with 4 bases separating them. There are 13 residues in the CDR3. CDR1 and CDR2 from the germline V gene are LGHDT and YNNKEL (reference sequence).

The V call is TRBV19, the J call TRBJ1-4; unclear D gene. Germline values: CDR1 LNHDA, CDR2 SQIVND (reference sequence). The CDR3 runs 15 residues. Trimming took 8 bases from V and 0 from J, leaving 13 bases between them. The CDR3 bases are TGTGCCAGTGGTGGTCGCGGGACAACTAATGAAAAACTGTTTTTT. Residues: CASGGRGTTNEKLFF. The complete variable domain, with remaining parts taken from reference TRBV19 and TRBJ1-4, reads DGGITQSPKYLFRKEGQNVTLSCEQNLNHDAMYWYRQDPGQGLRLIYYSQIVNDFQKGDIAEGYSVSREKKESFPLTVTSAQKNPTAFYLCASGGRGTTNEKLFFGSGTQLSVL.

CDR3 DNA sequence: TGCGCCAGCAGTGAAAACGAGGGGGCTGGAAACACCATATATTTT. Translated: CASSENEGAGNTIYF. This chain links TRBV10-1 with TRBJ1-3; the D gene is possibly TRBD1 (6 bases). Germline V CDR1 and CDR2: WNHNN, SYGVQD (reference sequence). V lost 3 bases and J 2 bases, leaving 11 bases between the germline ends. The CDR3 contains 15 residues.

The chain joins TRBV12-3 or TRBV12-4 to TRBJ1-2; TRBD1 matches at 7 bases. The CDR3 runs 13 residues. Trimming took 6 bases from V and 2 from J; bases not matched to a gene: 3. The CDR3 region is CASRTDRNYGYTF. The CDR3 DNA is TGTGCCAGCAGGACGGACAGGAACTATGGCTACACCTTC.

The chain recombines TRBV24-1 with TRBJ2-3; D possibly corresponds to TRBD1 (5 bases). Germline V CDR1 and CDR2: KGHDR, SFDVKD. The CDR3 has 14 amino acids. Trimming shortened V by 5 bases and J by 1 base, and 9 bases separated the two germline ends. CDR3 residues: CATSVSGRTDTQYF. CDR3 DNA: TGTGCCACCAGTGTCTCAGGGCGCACAGATACGCAGTATTTT.

This clone was picked up one time. The gene calls are TRBV7-2 and TRBJ1-3; 12 bases are shared with TRBD1. Germline V gene lookup returns CDR1 SGHTA and CDR2 FQGNSA. Unmatched junction bases numbered 2, after V lost 1 base and J lost 7 bases. The CDR3 sequence is 15 residues long. The CDR3 DNA reads TGTGCCAGCAGCTTAGGGGGACAGGGGGCGAACACCATATATTTT. Encoded protein: CASSLGGQGANTIYF.

CDR3 nucleotides: TGTGCCAGCAGCGTAGCCCGGACAGGGAACACTGAAGCTTTCTTT. This gives the protein CASSVARTGNTEAFF. J is TRBJ1-1 and V is TRBV9; TRBD1 matches at 7 bases. The germline CDR1 and CDR2 sequences are SGDLS and YYNGEE. The CDR3 contains 15 residues. V dropped 0 bases and J dropped 1; count of bases not matched to a gene: 3.

This chain joins TRBV5-6 and TRBJ2-7; 7 nucleotides align to TRBD1. Germline V gene data show CDR1 as SGHDT and CDR2 as YYEEEE. J was trimmed by 5 bases and V by 4 bases; bases with no gene match: 9. The CDR3 contains 14 residues. The CDR3 loop is CASSPTGLIHEQYF. CDR3 in DNA: TGTGCCAGCAGCCCGACAGGGTTGATTCACGAGCAGTACTTC.

The chain couples TRBV25-1 to TRBJ2-5; 7 bases match TRBD1. The CDR3 has 15 residues. From germline, CDR1 is MGHDK and CDR2 SYGVNS. Trimming at V came to 6 bases and at J to 2 bases, leaving 9 bases not matched to a gene. The CDR3 DNA reads as TGTGCCAGCAGCAAGTTAGGGACAGATCAAGAGACCCAGTACTTC. This gives the protein CASSKLGTDQETQYF.

The chain links TRBV7-9 to TRBJ1-3, with D possibly being TRBD1 (6 bases). The ends were cut back, 7 bases at V and 4 bases at J, with 17 bases in the middle. There are 15 residues in the CDR3. Germline lookup yields CDR1 SEHNR and CDR2 FQNEAQ (reference sequence). The CDR3 loop reads CASNPRGASGNTIYF. For the CDR3, the DNA is TGTGCCAGCAACCCCCGGGGGGCATCGGGAAACACCATATATTTT.

The chain joins TRBV29-1 to TRBJ2-2; 12 bases are shared with TRBD2. Unmatched junction bases numbered 8, after V lost 6 bases and J lost 3 bases. CDR3 length: 16 residues. Per the germline V gene, CDR1 is SQVTM and CDR2 is ANQGSEA. The CDR3 loop is CSVKLAGGRYTGELFF. CDR3 DNA: TGCAGCGTGAAACTAGCGGGGGGCCGATACACCGGGGAGCTGTTTTTT.

The J gene is TRBJ1-2, the V gene TRBV9, with 10 bases lining up with TRBD1. V trimming: 3 bases; J trimming: 6 bases; junction bases outside the gene matches: 5. Germline V gives CDR1 SGDLS, CDR2 YYNGEE. The CDR3 is 14 amino acids. DNA for the CDR3: TGTGCCAGCAGCGCGGGGACAGGGGTGCATGGCTACACCTTC. Amino acids: CASSAGTGVHGYTF.

The V and J genes are TRBV4-2 and TRBJ2-3; 8 nucleotides agree with TRBD2. Germline V CDR1 and CDR2: LGHNA, YNFKEQ. The CDR3 is 17 amino acids. Losses at the gene ends were 0 bases for V and 4 bases for J; bases not matched to a gene: 9. This chain's CDR3 is CASSQDNPGGMADTQYF. The CDR3 DNA reads TGTGCCAGCAGCCAAGATAATCCGGGGGGGATGGCAGATACGCAGTATTTT.

V is TRBV19 and J is TRBJ1-2; 11 bases map to TRBD1. The germline V gene encodes CDR1 LNHDA and CDR2 SQIVND (reference sequence). V was pared by 5 bases and J by 5 bases, with 7 bases of the junction left unmatched. The length of the CDR3 is 15 residues. The CDR3 here is CASSSRTGGGYGYTF. In DNA, the CDR3 is TGTGCCAGTAGTTCTCGGACAGGGGGCGGATATGGCTACACCTTC. Complete variable domain (other parts from reference TRBV19 and TRBJ1-2): DGGITQSPKYLFRKEGQNVTLSCEQNLNHDAMYWYRQDPGQGLRLIYYSQIVNDFQKGDIAEGYSVSREKKESFPLTVTSAQKNPTAFYLCASSSRTGGGYGYTFGSGTRLTVV.

This clone has just one count. The V and J genes are TRBV9 and TRBJ1-4; TRBD1 agrees at 9 bases. In germline, CDR1 is SGDLS, CDR2 YYNGEE. CDR3 length equals 16 residues. V trimming: 0 bases; J trimming: 7 bases; junction bases outside the gene matches: 7. The CDR3 coding sequence is TGTGCCAGCAGCGTAGAGGGCGGGACAGGGCGTGAAAAACTGTTTTTT. Translated: CASSVEGGTGREKLFF.

V and J are TRBV5-6 and TRBJ1-2, with TRBD1 matching 9 bases. CDR1 and CDR2 from the germline V gene are SGHDT and YYEEEE. The CDR3 is 13 residues long. The ends lost 6 bases at V and 8 bases at J; junction bases unmatched: 8. CDR3 sequence reads: CASTPTGGLGYTF. The CDR3 coding sequence is TGTGCCAGCACCCCGACAGGGGGTCTCGGCTACACCTTC.

The chain joins TRBV6-2 or TRBV6-3 to TRBJ1-1; 7 bases agree with TRBD1. Germline V lookup: CDR1 MNHEY, CDR2 SVGEGT. Trimming cost V 1 base and J 8 bases; bases outside gene matches: 1. The CDR3 loop spans 12 amino acids. Here the CDR3 reads CASSYLDREAFF. In DNA, the CDR3 is TGTGCCAGCAGTTACTTGGACAGGGAAGCTTTCTTT.

This chain connects TRBV15 to TRBJ1-2; possibly TRBD1 for D (6 bases). Trimming took 0 bases from V and 6 from J, leaving 20 bases between them. CDR3 length: 17 amino acids. The germline V gene has CDR1 LNHNV and CDR2 YYDKDF (reference sequence). The CDR3 nucleotides read TGTGCCACCAGCAGAGATCTGGCAGGGGTAATGACTAATGGCTACACCTTC. This codes for CATSRDLAGVMTNGYTF.

The chain recombines TRBV14 with TRBJ1-1; 8 bases line up with TRBD1. J lost 5 bases, V lost 6 bases, and 8 bases had no gene match. Germline CDR1 is SGHDN and CDR2 is FVKESK. The CDR3 covers 14 residues. The CDR3 DNA follows: TGTGCCAGCAGGGACAGGGTCCGAGGGACTGAAGCTTTCTTT. Translation: CASRDRVRGTEAFF.

DNA for the CDR3: TGTGCCAGCAGCCAAGGAGTCGGAGCTTTCTTT. Amino acid sequence: CASSQGVGAFF. The rearrangement joins TRBV4-2 to TRBJ1-1; D unresolved. V lost 1 base to trimming and J lost 10 bases, with 7 bases between them. The CDR3 consists of 11 residues. Germline V gene sequence: CDR1 LGHNA, CDR2 YNFKEQ.